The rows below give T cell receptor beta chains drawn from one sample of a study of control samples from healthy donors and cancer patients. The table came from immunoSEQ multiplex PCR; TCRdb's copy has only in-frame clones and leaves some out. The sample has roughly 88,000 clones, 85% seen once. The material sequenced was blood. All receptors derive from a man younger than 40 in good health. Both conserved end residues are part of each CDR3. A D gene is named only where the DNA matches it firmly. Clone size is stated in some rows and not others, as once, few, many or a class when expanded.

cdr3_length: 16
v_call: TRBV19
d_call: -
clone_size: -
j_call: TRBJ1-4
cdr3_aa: CASSIGRPGANEKLFF
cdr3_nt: TGTGCCAGTAGTATAGGCCGCCCGGGGGCTAATGAAAAACTGTTTTTT

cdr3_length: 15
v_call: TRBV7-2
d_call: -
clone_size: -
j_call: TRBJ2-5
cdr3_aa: CASSLVAGFQETQYF
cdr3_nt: TGTGCCAGCAGCTTAGTTGCAGGCTTCCAAGAGACCCAGTACTTC

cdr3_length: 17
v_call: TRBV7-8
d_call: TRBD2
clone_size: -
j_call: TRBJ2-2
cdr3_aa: CASSLVRRGAVTGELFF
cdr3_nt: TGTGCCAGCAGCTTAGTTCGGCGGGGGGCGGTCACCGGGGAGCTGTTTTTT

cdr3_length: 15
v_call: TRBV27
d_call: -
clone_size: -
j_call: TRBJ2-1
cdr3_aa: CASSLWQGLGNEQFF
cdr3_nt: TGTGCCAGCAGTTTGTGGCAGGGATTAGGCAATGAGCAGTTCTTC

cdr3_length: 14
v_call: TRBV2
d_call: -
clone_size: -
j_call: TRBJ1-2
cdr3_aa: CASSEEQGFYGYTF
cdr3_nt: TGTGCCAGCAGTGAAGAACAGGGTTTCTATGGCTACACCTTC

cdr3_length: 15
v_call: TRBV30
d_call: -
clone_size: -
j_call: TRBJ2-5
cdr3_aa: CAWSPTGQVQETQYF
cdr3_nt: TGTGCCTGGAGCCCCACGGGGCAGGTACAAGAGACCCAGTACTTC

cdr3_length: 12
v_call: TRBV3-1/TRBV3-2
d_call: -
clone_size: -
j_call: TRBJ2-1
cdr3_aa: CASSFLYNEQFF
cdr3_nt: TGTGCCAGCAGCTTCCTGTACAATGAGCAGTTCTTC

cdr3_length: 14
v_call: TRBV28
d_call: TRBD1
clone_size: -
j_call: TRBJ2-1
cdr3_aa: CASSGQGARNEQFF
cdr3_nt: TGTGCCAGCAGTGGACAGGGGGCTCGGAATGAGCAGTTCTTC

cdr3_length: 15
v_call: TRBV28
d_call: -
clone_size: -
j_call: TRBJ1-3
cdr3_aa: CASSASGLSGNTIYF
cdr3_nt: TGTGCCAGCAGTGCCAGCGGTCTCTCTGGAAACACCATATATTTT

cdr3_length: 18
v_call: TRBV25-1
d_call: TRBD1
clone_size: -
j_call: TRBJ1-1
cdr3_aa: CASSDNLGQGAYGTEAFF
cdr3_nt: TGTGCCAGCAGTGATAACCTGGGACAGGGGGCGTACGGCACTGAAGCTTTCTTT

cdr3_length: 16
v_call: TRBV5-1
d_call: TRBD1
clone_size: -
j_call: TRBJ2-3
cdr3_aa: CASSQLTGAGTDTQYF
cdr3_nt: TGCGCCAGCAGCCAGCTGACAGGGGCAGGGACAGATACGCAGTATTTT

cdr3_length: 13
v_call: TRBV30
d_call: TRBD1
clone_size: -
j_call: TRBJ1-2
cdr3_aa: CAWKNKQGDGYTF
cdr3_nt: TGTGCCTGGAAAAACAAGCAGGGGGATGGCTACACCTTC

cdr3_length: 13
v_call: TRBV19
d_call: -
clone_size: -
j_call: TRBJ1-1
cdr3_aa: CASSIGRNTEAFF
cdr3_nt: TGTGCCAGTAGTATAGGTCGGAACACTGAAGCTTTCTTT

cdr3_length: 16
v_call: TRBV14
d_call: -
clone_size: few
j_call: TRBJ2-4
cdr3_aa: CASSQTTGLAKNIQYF
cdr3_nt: TGTGCCAGCAGCCAAACCACAGGGCTAGCCAAAAACATTCAGTACTTC

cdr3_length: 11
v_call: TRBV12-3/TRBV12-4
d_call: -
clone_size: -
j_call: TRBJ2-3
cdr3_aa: CASSFSDTQYF
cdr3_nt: TGTGCCAGCAGTTTTAGTGATACGCAGTATTTT

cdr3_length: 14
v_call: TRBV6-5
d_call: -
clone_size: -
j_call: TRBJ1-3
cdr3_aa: CASTKGLSGNTIYF
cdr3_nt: TGTGCCAGCACGAAGGGCCTCTCTGGAAACACCATATATTTT

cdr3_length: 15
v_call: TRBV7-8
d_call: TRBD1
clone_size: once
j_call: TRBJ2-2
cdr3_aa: CASSFSTGVAGELFF
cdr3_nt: TGTGCCAGCAGCTTCTCGACAGGGGTGGCCGGGGAGCTGTTTTTT

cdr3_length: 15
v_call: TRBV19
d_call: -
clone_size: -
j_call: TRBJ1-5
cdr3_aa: CASLDINLVDQPQHF
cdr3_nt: TGTGCCAGTTTGGACATAAACCTGGTGGATCAGCCCCAGCATTTT

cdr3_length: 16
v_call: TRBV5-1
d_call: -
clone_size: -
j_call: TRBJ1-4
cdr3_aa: CASSLEGSATNEKLFF
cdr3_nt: TGCGCCAGCAGCTTGGAGGGAAGTGCAACTAATGAAAAACTGTTTTTT

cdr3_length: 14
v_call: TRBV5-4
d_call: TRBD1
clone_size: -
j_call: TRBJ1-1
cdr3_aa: CASSPGQGNTEAFF
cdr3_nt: TGTGCCAGCAGCCCGGGACAGGGAAACACTGAAGCTTTCTTT

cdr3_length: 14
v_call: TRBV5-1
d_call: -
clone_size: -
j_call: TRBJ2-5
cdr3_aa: CASSSRTYQETQYF
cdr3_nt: TGCGCCAGCAGCTCAAGGACATACCAAGAGACCCAGTACTTC

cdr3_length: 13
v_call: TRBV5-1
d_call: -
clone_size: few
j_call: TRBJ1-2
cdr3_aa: CASSPGGNYGYTF
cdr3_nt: TGCGCCAGCAGCCCCGGCGGAAACTATGGCTACACCTTC

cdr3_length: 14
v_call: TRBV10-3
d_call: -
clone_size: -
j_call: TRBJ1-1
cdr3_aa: CAISPRQPNTEAFF
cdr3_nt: TGTGCCATCAGTCCCCGGCAGCCGAACACTGAAGCTTTCTTT

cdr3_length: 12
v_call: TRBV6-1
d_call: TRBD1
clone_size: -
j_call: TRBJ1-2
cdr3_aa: CASRQGDYGYTF
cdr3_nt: TGTGCCAGCCGACAGGGAGACTATGGCTACACCTTC

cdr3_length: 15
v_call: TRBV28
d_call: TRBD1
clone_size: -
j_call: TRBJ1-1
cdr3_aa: CAIRGTEPMNTEAFF
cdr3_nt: TGTGCCATACGAGGGACAGAGCCTATGAACACTGAAGCTTTCTTT

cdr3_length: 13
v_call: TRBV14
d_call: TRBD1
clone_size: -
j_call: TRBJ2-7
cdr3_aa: CASSQGIGTGLYF
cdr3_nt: TGTGCCAGCAGCCAAGGAATTGGGACAGGGCTGTACTTC

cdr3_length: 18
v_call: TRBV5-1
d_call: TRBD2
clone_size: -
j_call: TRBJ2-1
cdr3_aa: CASSLASGGFSSYNEQFF
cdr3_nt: TGCGCCAGCAGCTTGGCTAGCGGGGGGTTTAGCTCCTACAATGAGCAGTTCTTC

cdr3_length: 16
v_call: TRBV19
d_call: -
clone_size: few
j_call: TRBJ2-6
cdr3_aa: CASSIGGGGGANVLTF
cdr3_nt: TGTGCCAGTAGTATAGGGGGGGGCGGGGGGGCCAACGTCCTGACTTTC

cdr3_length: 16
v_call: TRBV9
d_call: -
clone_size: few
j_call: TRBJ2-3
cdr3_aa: CASSLITGGPIDTQYF
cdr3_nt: TGTGCCAGCAGCCTTATTACGGGGGGCCCGATTGATACGCAGTATTTT

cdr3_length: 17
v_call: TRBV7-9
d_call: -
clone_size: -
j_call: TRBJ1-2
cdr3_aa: CASSLRAGIGPGYGYTF
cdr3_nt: TGTGCCAGCAGCTTAAGGGCAGGGATCGGGCCTGGGTATGGCTACACCTTC

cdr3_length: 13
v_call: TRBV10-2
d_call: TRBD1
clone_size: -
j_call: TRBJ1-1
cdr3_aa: CATTDRADTEAFF
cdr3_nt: TGCGCCACTACGGACAGGGCGGACACTGAAGCTTTCTTT

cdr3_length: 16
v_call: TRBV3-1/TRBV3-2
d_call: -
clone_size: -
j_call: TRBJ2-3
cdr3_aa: CASSQDLGSRADTQYF
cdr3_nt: TGTGCCAGCAGCCAAGATCTTGGAAGTAGGGCGGATACGCAGTATTTT